This TCR beta chain was sequenced for a study of blood T cell repertoires in COVID-19. Germline values: CDR1 SNHLY, CDR2 FYNNEI. Trimming left V 2 bases short and J 8 bases short, with 10 bases between. This CDR3 region has 13 residues. Only in-frame clones appear in the TCRdb table, and some are missing; sequencing was by immunoSEQ multiplex PCR. The table includes tens of thousands of clones, about 90% detected once. This sequence originates from a man between 50 and 59 years old with COVID-19, enrolled during active disease. V usage is TRBV2 and J usage is TRBJ2-4, with TRBD2 as a possible D gene (5 bases). The sample was peripheral blood. Written as DNA, the CDR3 is TGTGCCAGCAGTGAAATGAGGGCAGACATTCAGTACTTC. It specifies CASSEMRADIQYF.